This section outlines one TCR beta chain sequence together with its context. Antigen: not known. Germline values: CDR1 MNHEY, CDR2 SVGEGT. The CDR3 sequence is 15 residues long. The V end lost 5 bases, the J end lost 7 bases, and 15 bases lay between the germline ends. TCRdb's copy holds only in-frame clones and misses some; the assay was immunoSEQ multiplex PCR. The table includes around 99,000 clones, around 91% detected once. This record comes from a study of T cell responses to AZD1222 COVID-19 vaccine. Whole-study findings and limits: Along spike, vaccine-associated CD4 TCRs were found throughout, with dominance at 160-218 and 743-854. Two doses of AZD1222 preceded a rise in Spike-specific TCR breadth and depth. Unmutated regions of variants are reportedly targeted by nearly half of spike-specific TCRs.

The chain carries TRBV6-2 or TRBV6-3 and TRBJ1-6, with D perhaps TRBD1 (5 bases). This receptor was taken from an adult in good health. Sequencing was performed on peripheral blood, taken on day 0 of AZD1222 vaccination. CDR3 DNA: TGTGCCAGCAGTCCCCTTCAGGGTTGGAATTCACCCCTCCACTTT. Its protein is CASSPLQGWNSPLHF.